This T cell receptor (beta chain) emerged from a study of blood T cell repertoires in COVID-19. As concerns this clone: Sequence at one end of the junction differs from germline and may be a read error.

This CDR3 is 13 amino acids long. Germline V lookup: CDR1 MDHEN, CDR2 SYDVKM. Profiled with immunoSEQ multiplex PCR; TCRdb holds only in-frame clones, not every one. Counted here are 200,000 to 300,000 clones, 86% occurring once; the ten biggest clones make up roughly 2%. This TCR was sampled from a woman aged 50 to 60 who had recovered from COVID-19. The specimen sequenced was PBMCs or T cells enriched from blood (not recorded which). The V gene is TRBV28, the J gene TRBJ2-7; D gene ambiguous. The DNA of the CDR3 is TGTGCCGGCAGGAGAGGCGGTGCCTACGAGCAGTACTTC. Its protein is CAGRRGGAYEQYF.